Presented here are 7 T cell receptor beta chains from one specimen sequenced in a study of CD8+ T cells in alopecia areata. After isolation, RNA underwent reverse transcription to generate cDNA as the sequencing template. TCRdb keeps only in-frame clones here, not all; method: immunoSEQ multiplex PCR. The repertoire consists of around 130,000 clones, with over 50% occurring once and the leading ten covering roughly 4.5%. Sequencing used CD4+ T cells sorted from blood, obtained at week 0. Receptors originate from a human donor with alopecia areata.

The chain recombines TRBV19 with TRBJ1-1; the D is unclear. V lost 1 base, J lost 1 base, and 10 bases lay in between. This CDR3 spans 15 amino acids. Germline CDR1 is LNHDA and CDR2 is SQIVND (reference sequence). CDR3 in amino acids: CASSIVNRPNTEAFF. For the CDR3, the DNA is TGTGCCAGTAGTATAGTCAACAGACCGAACACTGAAGCTTTCTTT.

The chain recombines TRBV23-1 with TRBJ1-5; maybe TRBD1 (5 bases). TRBV23-1 counts as an open reading frame of uncertain function. V lost 0 bases and J lost 5, with 26 bases in between. This CDR3 is built from 20 residues. CDR3 in amino acids: CASSQSVSSPSGALHQPQHF. As DNA, the CDR3 is TGCGCCAGCAGTCAATCTGTGTCGTCCCCTAGCGGGGCCCTTCATCAGCCCCAGCATTTT.

CDR3 coding DNA: TGTGCCAGCAGCTTGGGGACAGGGTACACTGAAGCTTTCTTT. Its translation is CASSLGTGYTEAFF. The chain is built from TRBV7-2 and TRBJ1-1, with 9 bases aligning to TRBD1. Germline values: CDR1 SGHTA, CDR2 FQGNSA. With V trimmed by 3 bases and J by 3 bases, 2 bases remained unmatched. This CDR3 comprises 14 residues.

The chain is built from TRBV7-8 and TRBJ1-6; unclear D gene. The CDR3 runs to 13 residues. The V end was cut by 4 bases, the J end by 10 bases, with 11 bases between. Per the germline V gene, CDR1 is SGHVS and CDR2 is FQNEAQ. The DNA for the CDR3 is TGTGCCAGCAGCTCTCCCAGTGGGTCACCCCTCCACTTT. It yields the protein CASSSPSGSPLHF.

The chain employs TRBV4-1 and TRBJ2-2; D gene ambiguous. CDR1 MGHRA and CDR2 YSYEKL come from the germline V gene. Trimming cost V 2 bases and J 0 bases, with 7 bases left between them. The CDR3 sequence is 15 residues long. The CDR3 spells CASSQYTANTGELFF. CDR3 coding DNA: TGCGCCAGCAGCCAATACACCGCGAACACCGGGGAGCTGTTTTTT.

This clone occurred many times. The chain combines TRBV4-3 with TRBJ2-7; D is undetermined. This CDR3 comprises 13 residues. V lost 2 bases to trimming and J lost 6 bases, with 11 bases between them. Germline assignment: CDR1 LGHNA and CDR2 YSLEER. DNA for the CDR3: TGCGCCAGCAGCCAAACTCGAGTCTCCGAGCAGTACTTC. Its protein is CASSQTRVSEQYF.

The CDR3 here is CASTRVNGKDQPQHF. Written as DNA, the CDR3 is TGTGCCAGCACCAGGGTAAACGGCAAGGATCAGCCCCAGCATTTT. The chain has TRBV2 and TRBJ1-5; a possible D gene is TRBD1 (5 bases). Trimming removed 7 bases from V and 5 bases from J, with 18 bases in between. Germline V gene lookup returns CDR1 SNHLY and CDR2 FYNNEI. The CDR3 sequence is 15 residues long.